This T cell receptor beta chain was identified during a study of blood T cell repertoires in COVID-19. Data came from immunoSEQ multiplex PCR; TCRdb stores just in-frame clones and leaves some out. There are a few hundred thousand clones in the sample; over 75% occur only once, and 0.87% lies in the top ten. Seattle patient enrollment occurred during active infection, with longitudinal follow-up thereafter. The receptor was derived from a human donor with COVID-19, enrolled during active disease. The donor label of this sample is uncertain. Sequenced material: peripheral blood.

DNA of the CDR3: TGTGCCAGCTCACCAAGCCCAGAGACCCAGTACTTC. Protein sequence: CASSPSPETQYF. The chain links TRBV18 to TRBJ2-5, with D unresolved. This CDR3 region has 12 residues. V lost 2 bases to trimming and J lost 4 bases, with 5 bases between them. Germline lookup yields CDR1 KGHSH and CDR2 LQKENI.